This TCR beta chain was sequenced during a study of post-analysis software for immune sequencing data. Study as a whole: Both relapsing-remitting and secondary progressive multiple sclerosis featured among the disease courses, as did progressive-relapsing multiple sclerosis.

Note on this clonotype: Its target is not known.

Findings and limits, study-wide: There was significantly lower normalized Chao1 diversity in multiple sclerosis patients than in controls. F measure showed strong co-clustering of same-batch samples. A few TRBV segments appeared more often in patients than in controls, and TRBV5-6, TRBV5-1 and TRBV20-1 were among these.

This CDR3 contains 16 residues. Trimming stripped 4 bases from V and 4 bases from J, with 17 bases between. TCR beta cDNA libraries included unique molecular identifiers. T cells numbering about 0.85 to 11 million yielded cDNA molecules that totaled approximately 500,000. TCRdb processed the PCR reads anew with MiXCR; each CDR3 protein has one entry. The sample shows 600,000 to 750,000 distinct CDR3 sequences, about 60% of them seen only once. V and J are TRBV12-3 or TRBV12-4 and TRBJ1-5, with unresolved D. This sequence originates from a girl aged 2-10 years with multiple sclerosis. Sequences were obtained from blood. This chain's CDR3 is CASSYAGTPSNQPQHF. CDR3 DNA sequence: TGTGCCAGCAGTTATGCCGGTACCCCTAGTAATCAGCCCCAGCATTTT.